This T cell receptor (beta chain) was recovered during a study of CD8+ T cells in alopecia areata. Study-wide results and limits: Scalp sequencing captures resident alphabeta T cells of normal skin too.

Punch biopsies of lesional scalp, plus peripheral blood, were taken from alopecia areata patients. PBMCs served as the source from which CD4+ and CD8+ T cells were sorted. A word on this clone: Its target is unknown.

RNA was isolated and reverse transcribed to cDNA, the sequencing template. Measured with immunoSEQ multiplex PCR; TCRdb has only the in-frame clones, and not every one. The table shows around 250,000 clones, with roughly two thirds occurring only once. The CDR3 has 16 amino acids. From germline, CDR1 is SQVTM and CDR2 ANQGSEA. The germline V and J ends were trimmed by 2 bases and 4 bases, with 21 bases remaining between them. This clonotype originated in a human donor with alopecia areata. The sample was CD4+ T cells sorted from blood, taken at week 0. V is TRBV29-1 and J is TRBJ2-7; possibly TRBD1 for D (6 bases). CDR3 sequence: CSVESLDSQRSYEQYF. CDR3 sequence (DNA): TGCAGCGTTGAAAGCCTGGACAGCCAGAGGTCGTACGAGCAGTACTTC.